The source of this T cell receptor beta chain is a study of shared clonotypes between healthy human individuals. This CDR3 is built from 12 residues. V lost 5 bases and J 8 bases, leaving 12 bases between the germline ends. Germline values: CDR1 MDHEN, CDR2 SYDVKM. Over several immunoSEQ plates, each subset's genomic DNA was distributed in even portions. Using immunoSEQ multiplex PCR, the repertoire was profiled, and TCRdb retains in-frame clones only, with some absent. The table shows under 850,000 clones, with approximately 77% occurring only once. V usage is TRBV28 and J usage is TRBJ1-2, with D uncertain. Specimen: memory CD4+ T cells sorted from blood. Subset of the sample: CD45RA-negative fraction. This sequence was found in a woman aged 30 to 39 in good health. The CDR3 nucleotides are TGTGCCAGCAGTCCGTCACCATTCGGCTACACCTTC. Its protein is CASSPSPFGYTF.